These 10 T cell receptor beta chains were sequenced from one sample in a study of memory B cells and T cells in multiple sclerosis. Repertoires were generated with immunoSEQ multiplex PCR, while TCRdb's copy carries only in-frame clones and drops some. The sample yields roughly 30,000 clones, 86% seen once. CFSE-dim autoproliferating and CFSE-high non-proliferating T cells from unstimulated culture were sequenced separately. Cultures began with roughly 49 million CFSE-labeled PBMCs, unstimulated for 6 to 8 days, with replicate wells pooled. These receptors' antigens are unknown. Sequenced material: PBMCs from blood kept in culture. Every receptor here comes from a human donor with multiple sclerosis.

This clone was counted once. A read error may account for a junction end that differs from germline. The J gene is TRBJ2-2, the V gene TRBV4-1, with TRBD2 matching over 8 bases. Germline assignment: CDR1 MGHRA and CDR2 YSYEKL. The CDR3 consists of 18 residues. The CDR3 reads CASGHPPGGLANTGELFF. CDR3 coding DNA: TGCGCCAGCGGCCATCCCCCCGGGGGACTAGCGAACACCGGGGAGCTGTTTTTT.

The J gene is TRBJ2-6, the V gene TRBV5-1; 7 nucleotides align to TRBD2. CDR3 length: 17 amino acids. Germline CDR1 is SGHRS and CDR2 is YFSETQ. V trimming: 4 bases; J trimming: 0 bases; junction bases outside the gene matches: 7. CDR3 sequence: CASSPGLSGSGANVLTF. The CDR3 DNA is TGCGCCAGCAGCCCGGGACTATCGGGCTCTGGGGCCAACGTCCTGACTTTC.

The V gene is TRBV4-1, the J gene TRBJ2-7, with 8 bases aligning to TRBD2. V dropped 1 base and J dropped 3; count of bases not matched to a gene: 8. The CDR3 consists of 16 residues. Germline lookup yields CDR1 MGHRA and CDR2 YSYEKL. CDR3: CASSQAYRAGDYEQYF. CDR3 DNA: TGCGCCAGCAGCCAAGCATATCGAGCGGGAGACTACGAGCAGTACTTC.

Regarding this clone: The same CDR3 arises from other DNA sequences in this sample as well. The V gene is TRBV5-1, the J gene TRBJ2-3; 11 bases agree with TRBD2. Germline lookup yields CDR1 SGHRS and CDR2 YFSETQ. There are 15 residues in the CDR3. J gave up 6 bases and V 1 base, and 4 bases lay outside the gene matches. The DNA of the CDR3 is TGCGCCAGCAGCTTGAGGGGACTAGCGGCTGATACGCAGTATTTT. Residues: CASSLRGLAADTQYF.

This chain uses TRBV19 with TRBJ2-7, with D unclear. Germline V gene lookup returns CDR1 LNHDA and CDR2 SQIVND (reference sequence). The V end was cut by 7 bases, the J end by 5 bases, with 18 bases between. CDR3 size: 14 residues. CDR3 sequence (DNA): TGTGCCAGTAACCCCGACATCATCCACAACGAGCAGTACTTC. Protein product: CASNPDIIHNEQYF.

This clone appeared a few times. CDR3 nucleotide sequence: TGTGCCAGCAGCTTAGTCAGCGACTCCTACGAGCAGTACTTC. Protein product: CASSLVSDSYEQYF. V usage is TRBV7-9 and J usage is TRBJ2-7, with D unresolved. The CDR3 covers 14 residues. Deletions cut 1 base from V and 0 bases from J, with 7 bases between. CDR1 and CDR2 (germline): SEHNR, FQNEAQ (reference sequence). Looking up the rest from reference TRBV7-9 and TRBJ2-7 gives the full variable domain: DTGVSQNPRHKITKRGQNVTFRCDPISEHNRLYWYRQTLGQGPEFLTYFQNEAQLEKSRLLSDRFSAERPKGSFSTLEIQRTEQGDSAMYLCASSLVSDSYEQYFGPGTRLTVT.

CDR3 in amino acids: CASSEQREYEQYF. The CDR3 DNA reads TGTGCCAGCAGTGAACAGCGGGAGTACGAGCAGTACTTC. This chain connects TRBV6-1 to TRBJ2-7, with TRBD2 matching 8 bases. The CDR3 is 13 amino acids. Germline V gene lookup returns CDR1 MNHNS and CDR2 SASEGT. The trim removed 2 bases at V and 4 bases at J, leaving 1 base unmatched.

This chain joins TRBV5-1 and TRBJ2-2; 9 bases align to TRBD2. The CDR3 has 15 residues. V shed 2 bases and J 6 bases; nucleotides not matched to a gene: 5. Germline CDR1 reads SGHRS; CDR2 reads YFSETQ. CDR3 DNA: TGCGCCAGCAGCTTTCTAGCGGGATTCGCCGGGGAGCTGTTTTTT. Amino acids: CASSFLAGFAGELFF.

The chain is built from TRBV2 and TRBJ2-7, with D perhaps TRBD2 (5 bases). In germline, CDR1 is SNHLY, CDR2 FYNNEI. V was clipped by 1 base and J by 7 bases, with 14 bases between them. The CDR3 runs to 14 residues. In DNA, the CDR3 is TGTGCCAGCAGTGAAGGGCTAGCCTCCCGGGAGCAGTACTTC. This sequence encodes CASSEGLASREQYF.

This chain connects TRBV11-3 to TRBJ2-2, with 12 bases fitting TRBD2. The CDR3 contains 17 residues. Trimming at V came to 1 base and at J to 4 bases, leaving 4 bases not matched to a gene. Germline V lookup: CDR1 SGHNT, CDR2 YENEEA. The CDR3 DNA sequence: TGTGCCAGCAGCTTAGCGCTAGCGGGAGGGGCCACCGGGGAGCTGTTTTTT. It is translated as CASSLALAGGATGELFF.